These 24 T cell receptor beta chains were sequenced from one sample in a study of CD8 T cells in ankylosing spondylitis. TCRdb passed the 5' RACE reads through MiXCR, listing each CDR3 protein once. The table includes under 300,000 distinct CDR3 sequences, roughly 10% detected once. The sample consisted of blood, either unsorted or a sorted T cell fraction (not recorded which). Receptor source: a male donor with ankylosing spondylitis or in good health (not recorded which).

The gene calls are TRBV3-1 and TRBJ2-1; D possibly corresponds to TRBD2 (5 bases). This CDR3 contains 13 residues. Germline assignment: CDR1 LGHDT and CDR2 YNNKEL (reference sequence). Trimming took 3 bases from V and 6 from J, leaving 9 bases between them. The CDR3 DNA is TGTGCCAGCAGCCACCTACTAGTCAATGAGCAGTTCTTC. Translated: CASSHLLVNEQFF.

The sample holds many counts of this clonotype. The chain uses TRBV10-3 and TRBJ2-5, with 9 bases matching TRBD2. In germline, CDR1 is ENHRY, CDR2 SYGVKD. Trimming at V came to 0 bases and at J to 4 bases, leaving 0 bases not matched to a gene. CDR3 length equals 14 residues. In DNA, the CDR3 is TGTGCCATCAGTGAGTCGCGGGGGGGAGAGACCCAGTACTTC. As protein: CAISESRGGETQYF.

For this clonotype: This sequence may be a read error, since a much larger clone differs from it by one base. This chain joins TRBV27 and TRBJ1-2; D perhaps matches TRBD1 (6 bases). The CDR3 runs 12 residues. Germline loops: CDR1 MNHEY, CDR2 SMNVEV (reference sequence). The V end was cut by 4 bases, the J end by 3 bases, with 6 bases between. CDR3 DNA: TGTGCCAGCAGTTCAGGGGACTATGGCTACACCTTC. Its protein is CASSSGDYGYTF.

This clonotype appeared a few times. The chain joins TRBV5-1 to TRBJ2-7; no definite D call. Germline assignment: CDR1 SGHRS and CDR2 YFSETQ. The ends were cut back, 0 bases at V and 0 bases at J, with 10 bases in the middle. The CDR3 consists of 15 residues. The CDR3 sequence: CASSLGVMSSYEQYF. In DNA form, the CDR3 reads TGCGCCAGCAGCTTGGGGGTGATGAGCTCCTACGAGCAGTACTTC. Complete variable domain (other parts from reference TRBV5-1 and TRBJ2-7): KAGVTQTPRYLIKTRGQQVTLSCSPISGHRSVSWYQQTPGQGLQFLFEYFSETQRNKGNFPGRFSGRQFSNSRSEMNVSTLELGDSALYLCASSLGVMSSYEQYFGPGTRLTVT.

This clonotype was detected ten times or more. The chain joins TRBV20-1 to TRBJ1-3, with D possibly TRBD1 on 6 matching bases. V was clipped by 0 bases and J by 8 bases, with 11 bases between them. This CDR3 spans 13 amino acids. Germline CDR1 is DFQATT and CDR2 is SNEGSKA (reference sequence). The CDR3 DNA reads as TGCAGTGCTAGAGAAGGGGGTTGGGACACCATATATTTT. Its protein is CSAREGGWDTIYF.

This clonotype appeared many times. The J gene is TRBJ2-6, the V gene TRBV20-1; 7 bases line up with TRBD1. Germline-derived CDR1 and CDR2 are DFQATT and SNEGSKA (reference sequence). Unmatched junction bases numbered 3, after V lost 1 base and J lost 0 bases. CDR3 length equals 16 residues. This CDR3 is CSARATGRSGANVLTF. CDR3 nucleotide sequence: TGCAGTGCTAGAGCGACAGGGCGCTCTGGGGCCAACGTCCTGACTTTC.

This clonotype has only a few counts. The V gene is TRBV27, the J gene TRBJ2-1; 9 bases line up with TRBD1. V was clipped by 7 bases and J by 7 bases; unmatched bases: 11. CDR1 and CDR2 from the germline V gene are MNHEY and SMNVEV (reference sequence). CDR3 length: 15 amino acids. CDR3: CASIPDRGGYNEQFF. The CDR3 region has the DNA TGTGCCAGCATTCCGGACAGGGGAGGTTATAATGAGCAGTTCTTC.

This clonotype appeared a single time. This chain links TRBV6-1 with TRBJ1-4, with 8 bases matching TRBD1. Trimming at V came to 6 bases and at J to 7 bases, leaving 13 bases not matched to a gene. The CDR3 contains 16 residues. Germline loops: CDR1 MNHNS, CDR2 SASEGT. The CDR3 region has the DNA TGTGCCAGCAGCCCCACCCCCGACAGGGGATCTGAAAAACTGTTTTTT. Translation: CASSPTPDRGSEKLFF.

Points on this clonotype: One base away lies a much larger clone, so this may be a sequencing read error. The chain combines TRBV5-1 with TRBJ1-1, with a tentative D call TRBD1 (5 bases). Germline values: CDR1 SGHRS, CDR2 YFSETQ. The CDR3 extends over 13 amino acids. Trimming took off 4 bases at V and 5 bases at J, with 12 bases between the two ends. CDR3 DNA sequence: TGCGCCAGCAGCGCAGTCGGGGGAACTGAAGCTTTCTTT. Translation gives CASSAVGGTEAFF.

Of note for this clonotype: Given a much more abundant clone one base away, this may be a read error. The chain recombines TRBV29-1 with TRBJ2-1; D is possibly TRBD2 (6 bases). V lost 8 bases, J lost 0 bases, and 14 bases lay in between. CDR3 length: 14 amino acids. Germline V gene lookup returns CDR1 SQVTM and CDR2 ANQGSEA. As DNA, the CDR3 is TGCAGCCATAACGGGAGCGGCTCCTACAATGAGCAGTTCTTC. Residues: CSHNGSGSYNEQFF.

This clonotype appeared a few times. The CDR3 is CAISESGTGGGNQPQHF. CDR3 nucleotides: TGTGCCATCAGTGAGTCGGGGACAGGGGGAGGAAATCAGCCCCAGCATTTT. The V call is TRBV10-3, the J call TRBJ1-5, with TRBD1 matching over 11 bases. There are 17 residues in the CDR3. Per germline, CDR1 ENHRY and CDR2 SYGVKD. V trimming: 0 bases; J trimming: 4 bases; junction bases outside the gene matches: 5.

The J gene is TRBJ1-1, the V gene TRBV29-1; D perhaps matches TRBD1 (6 bases). The length of the CDR3 is 15 residues. The V gene lost 4 bases and the J gene lost 8 bases, with 23 bases spanning the gap. CDR1 is SQVTM and CDR2 is ANQGSEA in the germline V gene. The CDR3 spells CSVGWQGNILGEAFF. CDR3 DNA sequence: TGCAGCGTTGGTTGGCAGGGGAATATTCTGGGGGAAGCTTTCTTT.

This clonotype occurred a few times. CDR3 loop: CASSYSPNQPQHF. The DNA of the CDR3 is TGTGCCAGCAGCTATAGTCCTAATCAGCCCCAGCATTTT. V gene TRBV4-2 combines with J gene TRBJ1-5; D gene ambiguous. Germline CDR1 reads LGHNA; CDR2 reads YNFKEQ. The CDR3 totals 13 residues. Trimming removed 5 bases from V and 4 bases from J, with 9 bases in between.

Many counts were recorded for this clonotype. The genes are TRBV6-5 and TRBJ1-2; possibly TRBD1 for D (5 bases). The V end was cut by 1 base, the J end by 7 bases, with 16 bases between. CDR3 size: 15 residues. Germline CDR1 reads MNHEY; CDR2 reads SVGAGI. The CDR3 sequence is CASSYLRWGEGGYTF. CDR3 bases: TGTGCCAGCAGTTACTTGCGATGGGGGGAGGGTGGCTACACCTTC.

This clonotype came up once. The J gene is TRBJ2-7, the V gene TRBV11-2; D perhaps matches TRBD1 (5 bases). CDR3 length: 13 residues. V lost 4 bases and J 2 bases, leaving 9 bases between the germline ends. The V gene's germline CDR1 is SGHAT and CDR2 FQNNGV. CDR3 amino acids: CASSWTNTYEQYF. CDR3 coding DNA: TGTGCCAGCAGCTGGACAAATACCTACGAGCAGTACTTC.

The chain carries TRBV30 and TRBJ2-7, with a weak D call TRBD1 (5 bases). V dropped 0 bases and J dropped 5 bases, with 14 bases sitting between them. Germline values: CDR1 GTSNPN, CDR2 SVGIG (reference sequence). The CDR3 covers 14 residues. Here the CDR3 reads CAWSVRGLINEQYF. The CDR3 DNA follows: TGTGCCTGGAGTGTAAGGGGTTTGATCAACGAGCAGTACTTC.

The chain carries TRBV20-1 and TRBJ1-6; 10 bases agree with TRBD1. CDR1 is DFQATT and CDR2 is SNEGSKA in the germline V gene (reference sequence). This CDR3 is 15 amino acids long. V was pared by 1 base and J by 7 bases, with 4 bases of the junction left unmatched. CDR3 DNA: TGCAGTGCTAGAGTCCCGGGACAGGGGAATTCACCCCTCCACTTT. Its translation: CSARVPGQGNSPLHF.

The chain joins TRBV4-1 to TRBJ1-1; D is undetermined. The CDR3 covers 13 residues. Germline CDR1 and CDR2: MGHRA and YSYEKL. Deletions cut 4 bases from V and 1 base from J, with 7 bases between. DNA of the CDR3: TGCGCCAGCAGCCCCCTGGGGAACACTGAAGCTTTCTTT. Residues: CASSPLGNTEAFF.

The rearrangement joins TRBV5-5 to TRBJ1-4; maybe TRBD1 (5 bases). The CDR3 loop spans 14 amino acids. V shed 4 bases and J shed 6 bases, with 13 bases lying between them. Germline CDR1 SGHKS, CDR2 YYEKEE (reference sequence). The CDR3 region is CASSRRAGYEKLFF. CDR3 in DNA: TGTGCCAGCAGCCGGAGGGCAGGGTATGAAAAACTGTTTTTT. Complete variable domain (other parts from reference TRBV5-5 and TRBJ1-4): DAGVTQSPTHLIKTRGQQVTLRCSPISGHKSVSWYQQVLGQGPQFIFQYYEKEERGRGNFPDRFSARQFPNYSSELNVNALLLGDSALYLCASSRRAGYEKLFFGSGTQLSVL.

This clonotype showed up many times. The chain links TRBV15 to TRBJ2-7, with 8 bases lining up with TRBD2. Trimming cost V 6 bases and J 5 bases; bases outside gene matches: 9. Germline V gene lookup returns CDR1 LNHNV and CDR2 YYDKDF (reference sequence). This CDR3 comprises 14 residues. The CDR3 nucleotides read TGTGCCACCAGTCCGCGGGGGGCTCGCAACGAGCAGTACTTC. As protein: CATSPRGARNEQYF.

This clonotype occurred a few times. The chain recombines TRBV2 with TRBJ2-3; 7 bases align to TRBD1. V gave up 9 bases and J gave up 2 bases; unmatched junction bases: 17. CDR1 is SNHLY and CDR2 is FYNNEI in the germline V gene. The CDR3 is 17 residues long. CDR3 amino acids: CARDEEDRLPHTDTQYF. The CDR3 DNA is TGTGCCAGAGACGAAGAGGACAGGTTGCCACACACAGATACGCAGTATTTT.

This sequence joins TRBV4-1 and TRBJ2-3, with TRBD2 as a possible D gene (5 bases). Germline V gene data show CDR1 as MGHRA and CDR2 as YSYEKL. The ends were cut back, 1 base at V and 0 bases at J, with 17 bases in the middle. The CDR3 is made up of 18 amino acids. In nucleotides, the CDR3 is TGCGCCAGCAGCCAAGTAGGGATCAGCGGCCCTAGCACAGATACGCAGTATTTT. Its translation is CASSQVGISGPSTDTQYF.

This clonotype was seen ten or more times. The J gene is TRBJ1-5, the V gene TRBV29-1; 9 bases line up with TRBD1. Unmatched junction bases numbered 4, after V lost 6 bases and J lost 7 bases. This CDR3 contains 12 residues. Germline values: CDR1 SQVTM, CDR2 ANQGSEA. CDR3 sequence: CSVGTGSQPQHF. In DNA, the CDR3 is TGCAGCGTGGGGACAGGGAGCCAGCCCCAGCATTTT.

Many counts were recorded for this clonotype. The chain combines TRBV12-3 or TRBV12-4 with TRBJ1-1; maybe TRBD1 (5 bases). V was shortened by 7 bases and J by 1 base, with 10 bases between the two germline ends. The CDR3 is made up of 13 amino acids. The CDR3 spells CASKAGGNTEAFF. CDR3 DNA: TGTGCCAGCAAGGCGGGGGGGAACACTGAAGCTTTCTTT.